These 6 T cell receptor beta chains originate from one sample sequenced in a study of blood T cell repertoires in COVID-19. TCRdb keeps only in-frame clones here, not all; method: immunoSEQ multiplex PCR. There are around 200,000 clones in the sample; about 88% occur only once, and over 2% lies in the top ten. Source material: PBMCs or T cells enriched from blood (not recorded which). These receptors were collected from a middle-aged woman with acute COVID-19.

The chain recombines TRBV5-1 with TRBJ2-1, with 8 bases lining up with TRBD2. CDR1 and CDR2 from the germline V gene are SGHRS and YFSETQ. V was pared by 8 bases and J by 4 bases, with 8 bases of the junction left unmatched. The CDR3 is 14 amino acids. In DNA, the CDR3 is TGCGCCAGTCCAAGCGGGAGCGGGTACAATGAGCAGTTCTTC. Amino acid sequence: CASPSGSGYNEQFF.

V gene TRBV5-1 combines with J gene TRBJ2-1; D is perhaps TRBD2 (5 bases). Trimming left V 5 bases short and J 3 bases short, with 9 bases between. The CDR3 sequence is 13 residues long. Germline loops: CDR1 SGHRS, CDR2 YFSETQ. CDR3 sequence: CASSATSYNEQFF. For the CDR3, the DNA is TGCGCCAGCAGTGCAACTAGCTACAATGAGCAGTTCTTC.

The chain combines TRBV19 with TRBJ1-4; maybe TRBD1 (6 bases). The CDR3 runs 14 residues. Germline V gene data show CDR1 as LNHDA and CDR2 as SQIVND (reference sequence). Trimming cost V 6 bases and J 4 bases, with 12 bases left between them. The CDR3 DNA follows: TGTGCCAGTAGGGACAGACCGGGTAATGAAAAACTGTTTTTT. It yields the protein CASRDRPGNEKLFF.

The chain is built from TRBV7-3 and TRBJ1-2; TRBD1 matches at 10 bases. The CDR3 contains 13 residues. Trimming at V came to 5 bases and at J to 9 bases, leaving 6 bases not matched to a gene. Germline-derived CDR1 and CDR2 are SGHTA and FQGTGA. CDR3 DNA: TGTGCCAGCAGCCAGACGGGACAGGGGAGCTACACCTTC. Translation gives CASSQTGQGSYTF.

CDR3 residues: CASSLTSGFYNEQFF. CDR3 DNA: TGTGCCAGCAGCTTAACTAGCGGATTCTACAATGAGCAGTTCTTC. This rearrangement joins TRBV11-1 to TRBJ2-1; the match to TRBD2 covers 8 bases. Germline values: CDR1 SGHAT, CDR2 FQDESV (reference sequence). Trimming at V came to 2 bases and at J to 3 bases, leaving 3 bases not matched to a gene. The CDR3 contains 15 residues.

This chain uses TRBV6-5 with TRBJ1-4, with 7 nucleotides matching TRBD1. The germline gives CDR1 MNHEY, CDR2 SVGAGI. The CDR3 spans 14 residues. After removal of 5 bases from V and 5 bases from J, the junction contained 5 bases not matched to a gene. CDR3 bases: TGTGCCAGCAGTCGACAGGGCTACAATGAAAAACTGTTTTTT. Protein sequence: CASSRQGYNEKLFF.